This is a list of T cell receptor beta chains from one sample in a study of a mutant IDH1 vaccine in newly diagnosed glioma. Some clones are missing from TCRdb's copy, which holds only in-frame ones; the method was immunoSEQ multiplex PCR. The data show roughly 30,000 clones, roughly three quarters seen once. Their antigens are not known. Here the sequenced sample was PBMCs, taken from a glioma patient whose treatment included an IDH1 peptide vaccine. The origin of the receptors is a woman aged 40 to 49 with glioma. CDR3s include the opening cysteine and the closing phenylalanine or tryptophan.

TRBV5-1,TRBJ1-2,CASTPSNPNYGYTF
TRBV19,TRBJ1-5,CASRAREAGSQPQHF
TRBV28,TRBJ2-7,CASSLYGREQYF
TRBV7-2,TRBJ2-5,CASSLARAGSQETQYF
TRBV6-5,TRBJ2-7,CASSYYGSREQYF
TRBV7-2,TRBJ1-6,CASSLAVSSYNSPLHF
TRBV7-9,TRBJ2-3,CASSSGLAGAPDTQYF
TRBV2,TRBJ1-2,CASSGQGYGYTF
TRBV4-1,TRBJ1-1,CASSRDRGAEAFF
TRBV4-1,TRBJ2-3,CASSQEGSGGRDTQYF
TRBV7-8,TRBJ1-2,CASSLVRGARGYTF
TRBV2,TRBJ2-1,CASSRQNSYNEQFF
TRBV5-6,TRBJ1-1,CASSLGPGSPTEAFF
TRBV19,TRBJ2-3,CASSIADSGSTDTQYF
TRBV6-1,TRBJ2-7,CASSEALRGSYEQYF
TRBV30,TRBJ1-2,CAWSVLNRYYGYTF
TRBV25-1,TRBJ1-4,CASSGTDRPEKLFF
TRBV4-2,TRBJ2-2,CASSQIVLGTGSSGRPTGELFF
TRBV27,TRBJ1-5,CASSSNPTGRSNQPQHF
TRBV9,TRBJ1-1,CASSVALGTEAFF
TRBV5-1,TRBJ2-7,CASSFQAATYEQYF
TRBV2,TRBJ1-2,CASSELGANYGYTF
TRBV7-2,TRBJ2-5,CASSPRTSVETQYF
TRBV15,TRBJ1-2,CATSRDRGPNYGYTF
TRBV10-3,TRBJ1-2,CATGNGGRYGYTF
TRBV9,TRBJ1-2,CASEGLGGPLRSYTF
TRBV4-2,TRBJ2-2,CASSQPGLNTGELFF
TRBV9,TRBJ1-1,CASSTQTGRDTEAFF
TRBV10-1,TRBJ1-2,CASSLGPDYGYTF
TRBV6-5,TRBJ1-2,CASSSTQGRGYTF
TRBV29-1,TRBJ1-2,CSVDGVRYNYGYTF
TRBV27,TRBJ2-7,CASSLSRASYEQYF
TRBV11-2,TRBJ1-1,CASTIGGASTEAFF
TRBV7-2,TRBJ2-1,CASSLLPAGNGIYNEQFF
TRBV29-1,TRBJ2-7,CSARTGTGPYEQYF
TRBV5-1,TRBJ2-3,CASSLSSHTDTQYF
TRBV5-1,TRBJ2-2,CASSQKDRGPTGELFF
TRBV5-1,TRBJ2-7,CASSLRWGYEQYF
TRBV7-9,TRBJ2-7,CASSLVSGFEQYF
TRBV7-2,TRBJ1-3,CASSLTPGSGNTIYF
TRBV5-1,TRBJ1-5,CASSLNSYQPQHF
TRBV7-2,TRBJ2-7,CASRRGQGAYEQYF
TRBV6-1,TRBJ1-1,CASRDDRGNEAFF
TRBV10-2,TRBJ1-4,CASSELAEKLFF
TRBV20-1,TRBJ1-2,CSAPLTRGYTF
TRBV6-1,TRBJ2-7,CASSEGYGTYEQYF
TRBV7-9,TRBJ1-1,CASSLRGAEAFF
TRBV5-1,TRBJ2-3,CASSLDGLSTDTQYF
TRBV5-6,TRBJ2-4,CASSSQEIQYF
TRBV25-1,TRBJ2-7,CATASDPAIYEQYF
TRBV7-6,TRBJ2-7,CASSLANGGTAFYEQYF
TRBV29-1,TRBJ2-5,CSPPSSGQETQYF
TRBV9,TRBJ1-1,CASSAPQGLPTEAFF
TRBV7-9,TRBJ1-6,CASSRGGKTSPLHF
TRBV7-2,TRBJ2-3,CASSLALAADTQYF
TRBV11-2,TRBJ2-1,CASRPPGTAPYNEQFF
TRBV12-5,TRBJ1-5,CASGPSGGASNQPQHF
TRBV19,TRBJ1-5,CASSIQTPSNQPQHF